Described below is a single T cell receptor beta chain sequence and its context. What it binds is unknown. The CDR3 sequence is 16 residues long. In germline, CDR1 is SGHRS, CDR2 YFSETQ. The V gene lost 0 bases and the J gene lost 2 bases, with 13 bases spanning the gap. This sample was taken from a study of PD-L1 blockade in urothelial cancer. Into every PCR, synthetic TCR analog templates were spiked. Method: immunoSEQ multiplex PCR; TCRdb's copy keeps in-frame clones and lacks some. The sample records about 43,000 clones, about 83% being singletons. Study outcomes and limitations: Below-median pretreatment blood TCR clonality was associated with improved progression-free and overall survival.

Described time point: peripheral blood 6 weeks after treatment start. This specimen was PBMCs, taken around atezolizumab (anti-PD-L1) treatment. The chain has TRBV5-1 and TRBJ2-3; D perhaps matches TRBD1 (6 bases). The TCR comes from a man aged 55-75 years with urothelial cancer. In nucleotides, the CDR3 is TGCGCCAGCAGCTTGGCAGGGGCTCACCTCACAGATACGCAGTATTTT. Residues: CASSLAGAHLTDTQYF.